This T cell receptor beta chain was captured in a study of blood T cell repertoires in COVID-19. Turning to the study itself: COVID-19 samples, acute and convalescent, were from the United States, Italy and Spain. The analysed material was cDNA or gDNA that came from T cells, B-cell-depleted T cells, or PBMCs.

V dropped 1 base and J dropped 1 base, with 7 bases sitting between them. The CDR3 length is 14 residues. Per the germline V gene, CDR1 is SGHTA and CDR2 is FQGNSA. In the study's own analysis: Researchers report that nucleated cell counts were estimated from reference gene primer amplification. Measured with immunoSEQ multiplex PCR; TCRdb has only the in-frame clones, and not every one. V and J calls and clone size come straight from that table; D and trimming were deduced from the DNA. Here the sample spans about 53,000 clones, 90% being singletons. The gene calls are TRBV7-2 and TRBJ1-2; weak D call: TRBD1 (5 bases). The specimen sequenced was peripheral blood. This TCR came from a human donor in a cohort sampled during active COVID-19. Here the CDR3 reads CASSLGQNNYGYTF. For the CDR3, the DNA is TGTGCCAGCAGCTTAGGACAGAATAACTATGGCTACACCTTC.